Given below is one T cell receptor (beta chain) in context. Its target antigen remains unknown. One base away there is no much larger clone; base qualities are not given. The sample is drawn from a study of blood T cell repertoires in COVID-19 (dated by TCRdb to between 2020 and 2021). Regarding the study in general: Samples from collaborators originated in the United States, Italy and Spain and spanned both the acute and convalescent phases of COVID-19. The material from the prospective study consisted of cDNA or gDNA derived from T cells, B-cell-depleted T cells, or PBMCs. The dataset comprised deeply sampled blood TCRbeta repertoires from subjects exposed to, actively infected with, or recovered from COVID-19. The repertoires were made available in a free public database intended to serve as a resource for research on the immune response to SARS-CoV-2. The samples were drawn from the first 160 participants of the ongoing ImmuneRACE study and from some 1,300 subjects provided by 6 global collaborators. A de-identified subject ID, COVID-19 status, age in years and sex were almost always included in the sample metadata. HLA class I and class II types, where available, came from metadata supplied by the sample provider rather than from assay-based typing. The paper as a whole reports these results and caveats: The quantity of clinical and demographic metadata differed by source and by participant and was supplied without curation.

The CDR3 numbers 16 residues from cysteine through phenylalanine. The kept DNA is CDR3 alone, 48 bases in frame from the first base. Relative to germline, V is missing 0 bases and J is missing 0 bases, with 2 bases of the junction outside any gene match. CDR1 and CDR2 are drawn from the germline V gene: LGHNA, YSLEER. Collaborating institutions collected whole blood in K2EDTA tubes following their own protocols. For TCRbeta analysis, collaborators shipped samples as frozen whole blood, isolated PBMCs, or DNA extracted from either of those sample types. TCRbeta CDR3 regions were amplified from genomic DNA by means of the immunoSEQ Assay, a bias-controlled multiplex PCR. The authors' pipeline ran thus. Nucleated cell counts per sample were estimated from amplification of reference gene primers within the assay. To quantify the absolute abundance of each unique TCRbeta CDR3 rearrangement, sequence reads were collapsed and filtered. For each sample, productive Simpson clonality was calculated as the square root of Simpson's diversity index over productive rearrangements. In TCRdb, the immuneACCESS table is reduced to in-frame sequences with V and J assigned. These tables do not hold every clone; where another copy was compared, an unresolved V gene accounts for under half, and the others remain unexplained. V and J calls and clone size come straight from that table; D and trimming were deduced from the DNA. The sample data list about 110,000 clones, and approximately 80% of these were observed just once. The biggest ten clones account for approximately 15% of the sample.

This receptor was identified in a woman aged 60-70 years with acute or convalescent COVID-19. Rearrangement joined TRBV4-3 to TRBJ2-3, with 8 junctional bases fitting TRBD2. The sample taken for sequencing was peripheral blood. The CDR3 in this case is CASSQDLAGSTDTQYF. The nucleotide sequence is given as TGCGCCAGCAGCCAAGACCTAGCGGGCAGCACAGATACGCAGTATTTT.